Below, 4 T cell receptor beta chains from the same sample are listed, as sequenced in a study of low-dose radiotherapy and immunotherapy resistance in tumors (dated 2022 in TCRdb). This specimen's time point label, per the study, means: before trial treatment. Sequencing took place on an Illumina HiSeq 2500. To make first-strand cDNA, Superscript III was used along with a set of TRAV- and TRBV-specific primers so that both the TCRalpha and TCRbeta chains were covered. TCRs were amplified for 15 to 20 PCR cycles with Phusion, using a constant-region primer paired with the adapter attached to the V primers. TCRdb ran its own pipeline on the public reads, namely fastp trimming at Q25 and MiXCR clone calling, and kept in-frame beta chains. Rows are combined by CDR3 protein, so each entry shows the most common genes and DNA. The sample contains some 57,000 distinct CDR3 sequences, roughly a quarter of them found a single time. Approximately 5.4% of the sample goes to the ten largest clones.

The sequences come from PBMCs, collected before treatment. Source of these receptors: a male donor with prostate cancer.

The chain carries TRBV4-1 and TRBJ1-1; D call uncertain. The length of the CDR3 is 15 residues. V was pared by 1 base and J by 4 bases, with 13 bases between. CDR1 MGHRA and CDR2 YSYEKL come from the germline V gene. CDR3 nucleotide sequence: TGCGCCAGCAGCCAAGTCAAGTCCCTCCGCACTGAAGCTTTCTTT. Its protein product is CASSQVKSLRTEAFF.

This clonotype was recorded at least ten times. V gene TRBV7-2 combines with J gene TRBJ2-3, with D unresolved. CDR3 length equals 14 residues. Germline CDR1 and CDR2: SGHTA and FQGNSA. The V and J ends lost 2 bases and 4 bases respectively, with 10 bases between them. The CDR3 nucleotides read TGTGCCAGCAGCTTAAGGGCTGGTCCAGATACGCAGTATTTT. Translation gives CASSLRAGPDTQYF.

A few counts support this clonotype. This chain connects TRBV28 to TRBJ2-5; TRBD2 agrees at 9 bases. The CDR3 sequence is 15 residues long. The germline CDR1 and CDR2 sequences are MDHEN and SYDVKM. The V gene end was trimmed by 2 bases and the J gene end by 4 bases; junction bases not matched to a gene: 5. The CDR3 spells CASSLGLAGTETQYF. In DNA form, the CDR3 reads TGTGCCAGCAGTTTAGGGCTAGCGGGAACAGAGACCCAGTACTTC.

The rearrangement joins TRBV2 to TRBJ2-7, with D possibly TRBD2 on 6 matching bases. V lost 6 bases and J 3 bases, leaving 27 bases between the germline ends. The CDR3 sequence is 18 residues long. The germline V gene encodes CDR1 SNHLY and CDR2 FYNNEI. The CDR3 reads CASRYSGSLTEGFYEQYF. The CDR3 DNA sequence: TGTGCCAGCAGATATTCCGGGAGTTTGACGGAAGGGTTCTACGAGCAGTACTTC.